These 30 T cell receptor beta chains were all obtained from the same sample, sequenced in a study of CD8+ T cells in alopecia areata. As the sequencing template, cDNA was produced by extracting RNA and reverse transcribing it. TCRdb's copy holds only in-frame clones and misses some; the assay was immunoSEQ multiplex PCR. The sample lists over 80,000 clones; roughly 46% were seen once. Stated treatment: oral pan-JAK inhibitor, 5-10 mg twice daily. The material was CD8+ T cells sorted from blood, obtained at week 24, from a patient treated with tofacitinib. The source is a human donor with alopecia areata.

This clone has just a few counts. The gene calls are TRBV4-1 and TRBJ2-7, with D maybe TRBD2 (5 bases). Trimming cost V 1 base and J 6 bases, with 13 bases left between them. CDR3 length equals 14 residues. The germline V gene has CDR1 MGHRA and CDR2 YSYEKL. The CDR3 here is CASSQGTAWVEQYF. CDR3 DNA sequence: TGCGCCAGCAGCCAAGGGACTGCGTGGGTCGAGCAGTACTTC.

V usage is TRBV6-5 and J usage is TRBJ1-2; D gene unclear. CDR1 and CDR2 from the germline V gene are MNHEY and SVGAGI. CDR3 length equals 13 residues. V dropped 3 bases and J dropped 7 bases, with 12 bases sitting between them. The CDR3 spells CASSYGPLSGYTF. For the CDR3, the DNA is TGTGCCAGCAGTTATGGGCCGCTGAGTGGCTACACCTTC.

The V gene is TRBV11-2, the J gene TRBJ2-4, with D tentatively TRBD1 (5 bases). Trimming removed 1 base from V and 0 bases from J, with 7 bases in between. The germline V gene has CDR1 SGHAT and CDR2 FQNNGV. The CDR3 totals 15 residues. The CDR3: CASSLVTVAKNIQYF. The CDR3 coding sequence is TGTGCCAGCAGCTTAGTGACAGTAGCCAAAAACATTCAGTACTTC.

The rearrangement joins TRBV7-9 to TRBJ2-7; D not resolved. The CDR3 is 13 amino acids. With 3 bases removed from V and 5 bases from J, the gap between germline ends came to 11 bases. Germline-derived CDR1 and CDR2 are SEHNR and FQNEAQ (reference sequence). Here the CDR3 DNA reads TGTGCCAGCAGCTTCATCTTGGCGGACGAGCAGTACTTC. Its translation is CASSFILADEQYF.

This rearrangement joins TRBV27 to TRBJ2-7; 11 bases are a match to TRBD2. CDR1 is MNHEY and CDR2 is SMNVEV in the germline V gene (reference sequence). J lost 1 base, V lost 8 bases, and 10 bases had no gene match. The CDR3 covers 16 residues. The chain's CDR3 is CASSIAGGSPSYEQYF. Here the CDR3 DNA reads TGTGCCAGCTCAATAGCGGGAGGGAGTCCTTCCTACGAGCAGTACTTC.

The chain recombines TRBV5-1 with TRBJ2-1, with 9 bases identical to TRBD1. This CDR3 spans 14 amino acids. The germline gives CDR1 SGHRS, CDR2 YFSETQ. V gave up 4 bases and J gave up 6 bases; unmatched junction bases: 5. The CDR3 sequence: CASSPGTGSNEQFF. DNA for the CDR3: TGCGCCAGCAGCCCAGGGACAGGGTCCAATGAGCAGTTCTTC.

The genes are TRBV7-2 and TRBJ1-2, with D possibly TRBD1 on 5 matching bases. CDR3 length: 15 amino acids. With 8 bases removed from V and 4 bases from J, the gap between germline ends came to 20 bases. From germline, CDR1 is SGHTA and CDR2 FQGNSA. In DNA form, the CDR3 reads TGTGCCAGCCCTACTGTCCTGGGGCCCTCCTATGGCTACACCTTC. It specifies CASPTVLGPSYGYTF.

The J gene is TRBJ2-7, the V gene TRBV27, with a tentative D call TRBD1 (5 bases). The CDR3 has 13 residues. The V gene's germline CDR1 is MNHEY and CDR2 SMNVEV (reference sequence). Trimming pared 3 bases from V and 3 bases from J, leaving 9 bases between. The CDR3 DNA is TGTGCCAGCAGTTTTGGGGCAAACTACGAGCAGTACTTC. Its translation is CASSFGANYEQYF.

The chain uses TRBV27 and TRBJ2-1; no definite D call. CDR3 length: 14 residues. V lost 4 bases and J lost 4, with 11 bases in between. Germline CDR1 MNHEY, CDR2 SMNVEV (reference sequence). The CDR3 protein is CASSSAIGYNEQFF. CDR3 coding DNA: TGTGCCAGCAGTTCTGCGATAGGGTACAATGAGCAGTTCTTC.

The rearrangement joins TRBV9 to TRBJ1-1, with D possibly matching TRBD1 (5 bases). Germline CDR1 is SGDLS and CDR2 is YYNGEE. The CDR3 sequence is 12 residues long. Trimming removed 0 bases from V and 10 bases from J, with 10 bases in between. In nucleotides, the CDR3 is TGTGCCAGCAGCGTAGCCGGGGACGGAGCTTTCTTT. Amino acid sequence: CASSVAGDGAFF.

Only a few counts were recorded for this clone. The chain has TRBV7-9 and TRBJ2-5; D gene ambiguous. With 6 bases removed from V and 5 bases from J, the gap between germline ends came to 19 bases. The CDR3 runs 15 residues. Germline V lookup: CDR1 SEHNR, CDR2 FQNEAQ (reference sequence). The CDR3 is CASREPNSLGETQYF. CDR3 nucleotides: TGTGCCAGCAGAGAACCAAATTCCCTCGGGGAGACCCAGTACTTC.

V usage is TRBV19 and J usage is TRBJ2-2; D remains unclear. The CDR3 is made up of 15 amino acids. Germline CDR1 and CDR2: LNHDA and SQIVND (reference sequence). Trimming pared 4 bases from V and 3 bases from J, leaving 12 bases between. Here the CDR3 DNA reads TGTGCCAGTAGTAATGCCAGATCCTACACCGGGGAGCTGTTTTTT. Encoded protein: CASSNARSYTGELFF.

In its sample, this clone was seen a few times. The CDR3 DNA is TGCAGCGTCCCTGGACTAGCGGGTGAGCAGTACTTC. Translation: CSVPGLAGEQYF. This chain uses TRBV29-1 with TRBJ2-7; 11 nucleotides match TRBD2. CDR1 is SQVTM, CDR2 ANQGSEA, per germline. The ends lost 6 bases at V and 7 bases at J; junction bases unmatched: 5. This CDR3 has 12 residues.

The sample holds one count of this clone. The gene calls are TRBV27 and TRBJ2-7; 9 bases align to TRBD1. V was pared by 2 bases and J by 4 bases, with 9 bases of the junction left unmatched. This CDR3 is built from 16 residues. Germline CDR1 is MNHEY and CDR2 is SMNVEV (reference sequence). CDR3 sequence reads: CASSLGWGQGFYEQYF. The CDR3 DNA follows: TGTGCCAGCAGTTTAGGGTGGGGACAGGGATTTTACGAGCAGTACTTC.

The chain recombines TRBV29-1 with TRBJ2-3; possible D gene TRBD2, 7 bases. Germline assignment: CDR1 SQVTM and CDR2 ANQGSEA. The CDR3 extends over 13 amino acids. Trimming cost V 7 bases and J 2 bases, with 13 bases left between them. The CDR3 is CSARGGVTDTQYF. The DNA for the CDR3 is TGCAGCGCACGAGGGGGGGTCACAGATACGCAGTATTTT.

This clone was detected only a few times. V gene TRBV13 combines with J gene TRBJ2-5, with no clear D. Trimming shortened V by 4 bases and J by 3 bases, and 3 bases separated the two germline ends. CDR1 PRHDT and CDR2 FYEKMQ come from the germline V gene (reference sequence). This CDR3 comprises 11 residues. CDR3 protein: CASSSEETQYF. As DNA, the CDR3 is TGTGCCAGCAGCTCGGAAGAGACCCAGTACTTC.

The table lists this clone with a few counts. The CDR3 DNA follows: TGTGCCTGGGAGCCGGGACAGGGGATACAGCCCCAGCATTTT. Translating it yields CAWEPGQGIQPQHF. The chain has TRBV30 and TRBJ1-5, with TRBD1 identical over 10 bases. V gave up 5 bases and J gave up 7 bases; unmatched junction bases: 8. Germline V gives CDR1 GTSNPN, CDR2 SVGIG (reference sequence). CDR3 size: 14 residues.

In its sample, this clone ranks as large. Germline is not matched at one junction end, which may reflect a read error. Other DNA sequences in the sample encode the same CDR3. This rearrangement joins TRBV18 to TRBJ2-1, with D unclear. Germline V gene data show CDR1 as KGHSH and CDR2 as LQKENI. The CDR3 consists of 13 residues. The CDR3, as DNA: TGTGCCAGCTCCCCACCGGGCGACAATGAGCAGTTCTTC. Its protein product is CASSPPGDNEQFF.

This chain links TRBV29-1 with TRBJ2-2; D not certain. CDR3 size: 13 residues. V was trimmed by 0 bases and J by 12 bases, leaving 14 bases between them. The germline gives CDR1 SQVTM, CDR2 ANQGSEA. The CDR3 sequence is CSVEDGPVPQLFF. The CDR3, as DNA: TGCAGCGTTGAAGATGGGCCAGTCCCACAGCTGTTTTTT.

The CDR3 protein is CSGGPLGTGELFF. CDR3 in DNA: TGCAGCGGGGGGCCGTTGGGCACCGGGGAGCTGTTTTTT. This sequence joins TRBV29-1 and TRBJ2-2, with D maybe TRBD1 (6 bases). The CDR3 is 13 amino acids. Trimming removed 7 bases from V and 4 bases from J, with 13 bases in between. The germline V gene has CDR1 SQVTM and CDR2 ANQGSEA.

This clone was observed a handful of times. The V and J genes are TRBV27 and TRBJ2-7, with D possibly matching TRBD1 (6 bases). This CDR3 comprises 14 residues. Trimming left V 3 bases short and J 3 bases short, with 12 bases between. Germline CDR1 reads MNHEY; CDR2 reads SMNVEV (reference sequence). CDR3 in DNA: TGTGCCAGCAGTTTCGGAAAGGGGGACTACGAGCAGTACTTC. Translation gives CASSFGKGDYEQYF.

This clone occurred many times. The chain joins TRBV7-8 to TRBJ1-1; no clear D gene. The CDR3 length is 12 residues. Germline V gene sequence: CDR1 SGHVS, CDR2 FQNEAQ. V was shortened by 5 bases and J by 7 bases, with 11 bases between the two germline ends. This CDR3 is CASSPGSFEAFF. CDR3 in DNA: TGTGCCAGCAGCCCGGGGTCTTTTGAAGCTTTCTTT.

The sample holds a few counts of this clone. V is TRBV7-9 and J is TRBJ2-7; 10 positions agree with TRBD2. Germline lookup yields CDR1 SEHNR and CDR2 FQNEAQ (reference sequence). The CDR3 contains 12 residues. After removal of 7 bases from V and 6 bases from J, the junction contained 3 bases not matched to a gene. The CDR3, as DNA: TGTGCCAGCACCTGGACTAGCGGCGAGCAGTACTTC. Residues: CASTWTSGEQYF.

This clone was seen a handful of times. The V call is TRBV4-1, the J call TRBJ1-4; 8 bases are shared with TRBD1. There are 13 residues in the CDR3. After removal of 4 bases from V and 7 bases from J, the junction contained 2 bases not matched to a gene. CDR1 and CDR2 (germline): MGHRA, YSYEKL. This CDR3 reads CASSPGQGEKLFF. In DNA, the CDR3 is TGCGCCAGCAGCCCTGGACAGGGTGAAAAACTGTTTTTT.

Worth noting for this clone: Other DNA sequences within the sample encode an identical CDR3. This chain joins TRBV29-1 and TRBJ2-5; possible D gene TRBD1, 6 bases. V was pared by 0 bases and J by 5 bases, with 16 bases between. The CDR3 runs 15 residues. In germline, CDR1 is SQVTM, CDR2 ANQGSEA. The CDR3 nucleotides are TGCAGCGTTGAAGAACCACAGGGATTGAGGGAGACCCAGTACTTC. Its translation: CSVEEPQGLRETQYF.

The CDR3 bases are TGTGCCAGCAGTCAAGGACAGAGCTGGGGAGAGACCCAGTACTTC. Protein sequence: CASSQGQSWGETQYF. The chain employs TRBV6-5 and TRBJ2-5; tentative D call: TRBD1 (6 bases). The CDR3 totals 15 residues. The germline V gene encodes CDR1 MNHEY and CDR2 SVGAGI. Deletions cut 5 bases from V and 4 bases from J, with 17 bases between.

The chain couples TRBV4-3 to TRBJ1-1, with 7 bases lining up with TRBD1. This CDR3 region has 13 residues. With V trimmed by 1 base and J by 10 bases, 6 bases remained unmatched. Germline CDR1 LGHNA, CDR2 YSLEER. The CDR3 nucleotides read TGCGCCAGCAGCCAAGTGAGGGGGCTTGGAGCTTTCTTT. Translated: CASSQVRGLGAFF.

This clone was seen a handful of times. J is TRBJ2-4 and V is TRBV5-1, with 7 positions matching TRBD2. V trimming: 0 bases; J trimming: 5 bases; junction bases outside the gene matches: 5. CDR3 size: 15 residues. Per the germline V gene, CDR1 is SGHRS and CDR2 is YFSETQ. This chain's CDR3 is CASSLERGLQNIQYF. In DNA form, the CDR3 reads TGCGCCAGCAGCTTGGAGCGGGGACTACAAAACATTCAGTACTTC.

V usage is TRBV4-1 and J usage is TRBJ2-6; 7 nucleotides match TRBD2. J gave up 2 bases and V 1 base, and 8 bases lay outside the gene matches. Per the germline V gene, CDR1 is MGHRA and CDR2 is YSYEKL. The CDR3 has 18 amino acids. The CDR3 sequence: CASSQVTRELTGANVLTF. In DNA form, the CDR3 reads TGCGCCAGCAGCCAAGTGACGCGGGAGTTAACTGGGGCCAACGTCCTGACTTTC.

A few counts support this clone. The CDR3 loop is CASSLWDGDEQFF. Written as DNA, the CDR3 is TGTGCCAGCAGCTTATGGGACGGGGATGAGCAGTTCTTC. The V call is TRBV7-6, the J call TRBJ2-1; either TRBD1 or TRBD2 may supply D (5 bases each). V was trimmed by 2 bases and J by 8 bases, leaving 10 bases between them. The CDR3 is 13 amino acids. CDR1 is SGHVS, CDR2 FNYEAQ, per germline.